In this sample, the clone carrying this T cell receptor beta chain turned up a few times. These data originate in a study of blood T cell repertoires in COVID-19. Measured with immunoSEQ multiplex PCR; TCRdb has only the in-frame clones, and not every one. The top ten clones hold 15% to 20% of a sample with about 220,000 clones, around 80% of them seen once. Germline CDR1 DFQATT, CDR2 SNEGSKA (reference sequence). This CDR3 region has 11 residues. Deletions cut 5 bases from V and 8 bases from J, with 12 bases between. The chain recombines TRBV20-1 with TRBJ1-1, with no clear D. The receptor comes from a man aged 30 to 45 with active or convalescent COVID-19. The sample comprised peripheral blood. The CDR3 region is CSAPWGGEAFF. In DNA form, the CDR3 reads TGCAGTGCTCCCTGGGGAGGGGAAGCTTTCTTT.